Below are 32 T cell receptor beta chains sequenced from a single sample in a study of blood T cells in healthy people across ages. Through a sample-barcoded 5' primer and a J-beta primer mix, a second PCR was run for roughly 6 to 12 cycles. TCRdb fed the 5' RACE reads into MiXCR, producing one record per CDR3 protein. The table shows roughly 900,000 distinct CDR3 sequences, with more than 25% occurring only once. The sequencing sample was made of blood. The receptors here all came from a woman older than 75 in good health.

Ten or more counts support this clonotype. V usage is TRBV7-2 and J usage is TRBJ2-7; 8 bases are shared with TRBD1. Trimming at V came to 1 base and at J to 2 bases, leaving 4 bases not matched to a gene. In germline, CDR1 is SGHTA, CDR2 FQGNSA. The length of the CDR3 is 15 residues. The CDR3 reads CASSLGQGSAYEQYF. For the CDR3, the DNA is TGTGCCAGCAGCTTAGGACAGGGGTCCGCCTACGAGCAGTACTTC.

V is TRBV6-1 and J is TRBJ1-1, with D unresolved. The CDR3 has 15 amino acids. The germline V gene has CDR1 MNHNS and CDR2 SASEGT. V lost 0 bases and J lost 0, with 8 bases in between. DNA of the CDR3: TGTGCCAGCAGTGAAGCGCTAACCATGAACACTGAAGCTTTCTTT. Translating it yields CASSEALTMNTEAFF.

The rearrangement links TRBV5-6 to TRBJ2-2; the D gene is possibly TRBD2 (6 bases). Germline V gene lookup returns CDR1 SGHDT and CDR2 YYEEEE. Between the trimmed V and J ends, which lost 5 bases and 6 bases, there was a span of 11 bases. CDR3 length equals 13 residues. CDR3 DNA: TGTGCCAGCAGTGCTGAGCGGGCCGGGGAGCTGTTTTTT. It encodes CASSAERAGELFF. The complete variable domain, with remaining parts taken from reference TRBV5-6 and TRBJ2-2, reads DAGVTQSPTHLIKTRGQQVTLRCSPKSGHDTVSWYQQALGQGPQFIFQYYEEEERQRGNFPDRFSGHQFPNYSSELNVNALLLGDSALYLCASSAERAGELFFGEGSRLTVL.

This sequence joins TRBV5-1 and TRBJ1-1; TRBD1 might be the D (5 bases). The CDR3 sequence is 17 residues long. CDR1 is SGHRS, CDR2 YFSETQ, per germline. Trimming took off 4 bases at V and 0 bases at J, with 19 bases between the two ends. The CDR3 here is CASSPGTPHEMNTEAFF. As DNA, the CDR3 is TGCGCCAGCAGCCCTGGGACCCCCCACGAAATGAACACTGAAGCTTTCTTT.

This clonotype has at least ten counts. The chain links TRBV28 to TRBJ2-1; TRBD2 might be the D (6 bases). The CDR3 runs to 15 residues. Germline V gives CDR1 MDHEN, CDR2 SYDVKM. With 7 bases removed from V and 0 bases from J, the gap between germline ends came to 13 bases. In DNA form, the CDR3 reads TGTGCCAGCACCAGGTACGGGAGCTCCTACAATGAGCAGTTCTTC. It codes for CASTRYGSSYNEQFF.

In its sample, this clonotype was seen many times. CDR3 amino acids: CASSLFYEQFF. The CDR3 nucleotides read TGTGCCAGCAGCTTATTCTATGAGCAGTTCTTC. The V call is TRBV7-2, the J call TRBJ2-1; D not resolved. CDR1 SGHTA and CDR2 FQGNSA come from the germline V gene. Trimming removed 2 bases at V and 8 bases at J, with 4 bases between. This CDR3 spans 11 amino acids.

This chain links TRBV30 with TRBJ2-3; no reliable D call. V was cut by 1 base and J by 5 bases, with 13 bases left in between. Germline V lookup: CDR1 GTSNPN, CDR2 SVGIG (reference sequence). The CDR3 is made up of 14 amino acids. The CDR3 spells CAWSARRVGDTQYF. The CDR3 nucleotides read TGTGCCTGGAGTGCTAGAAGAGTAGGAGATACGCAGTATTTT.

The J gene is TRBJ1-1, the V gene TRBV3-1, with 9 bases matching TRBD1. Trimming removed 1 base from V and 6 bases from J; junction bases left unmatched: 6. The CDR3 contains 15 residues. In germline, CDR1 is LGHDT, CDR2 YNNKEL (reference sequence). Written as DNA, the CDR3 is TGTGCCAGCAGCCAAGCGGGACAGGGAGGCGCTGAAGCTTTCTTT. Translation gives CASSQAGQGGAEAFF.

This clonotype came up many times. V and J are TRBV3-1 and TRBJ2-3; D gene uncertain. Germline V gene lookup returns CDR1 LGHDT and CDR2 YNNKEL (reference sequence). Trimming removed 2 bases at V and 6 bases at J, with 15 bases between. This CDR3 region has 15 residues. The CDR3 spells CASSQYYTSEDTQYF. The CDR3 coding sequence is TGTGCCAGCAGCCAATATTACACGTCGGAGGATACGCAGTATTTT.

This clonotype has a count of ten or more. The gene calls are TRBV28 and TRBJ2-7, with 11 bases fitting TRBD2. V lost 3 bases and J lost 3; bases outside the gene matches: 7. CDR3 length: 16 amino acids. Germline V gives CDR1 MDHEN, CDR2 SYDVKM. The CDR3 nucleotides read TGTGCCAGCAGTTTGGCTAGCGGGGGGCCATTCTACGAGCAGTACTTC. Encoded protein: CASSLASGGPFYEQYF.

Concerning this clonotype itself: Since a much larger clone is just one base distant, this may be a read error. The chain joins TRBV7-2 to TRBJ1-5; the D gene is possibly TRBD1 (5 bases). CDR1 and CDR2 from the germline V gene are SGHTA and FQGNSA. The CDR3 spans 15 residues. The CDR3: CAGSLGGTRAQPQHF. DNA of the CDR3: TGTGCCGGCAGCTTGGGGGGAACGCGGGCTCAGCCCCAGCATTTT. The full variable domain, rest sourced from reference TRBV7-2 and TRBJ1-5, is GAGVSQSPSNKVTEKGKDVELRCDPISGHTALYWYRQSLGQGLEFLIYFQGNSAPDKSGLPSDRFSAERTGGSVSTLTIQRTQQEDSAVYLCAGSLGGTRAQPQHFGDGTRLSIL.

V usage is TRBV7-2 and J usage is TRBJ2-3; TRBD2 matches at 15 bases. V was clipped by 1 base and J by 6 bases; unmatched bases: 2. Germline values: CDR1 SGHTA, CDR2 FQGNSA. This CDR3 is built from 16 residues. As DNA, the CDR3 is TGTGCCAGCAGCTTAGGAGGGACTAGCGGGGGGGATACGCAGTATTTT. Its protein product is CASSLGGTSGGDTQYF. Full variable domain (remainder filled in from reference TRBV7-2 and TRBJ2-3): GAGVSQSPSNKVTEKGKDVELRCDPISGHTALYWYRQSLGQGLEFLIYFQGNSAPDKSGLPSDRFSAERTGGSVSTLTIQRTQQEDSAVYLCASSLGGTSGGDTQYFGPGTRLTVL.

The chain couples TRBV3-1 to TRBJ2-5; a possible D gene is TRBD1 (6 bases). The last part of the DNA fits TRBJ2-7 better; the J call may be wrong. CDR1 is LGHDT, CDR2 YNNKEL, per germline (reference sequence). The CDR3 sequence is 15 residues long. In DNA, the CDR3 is TGTGCCAGCAGCCTAATAGGGGGTAGGGACGCCGAGCAGTACTTC. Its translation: CASSLIGGRDAEQYF.

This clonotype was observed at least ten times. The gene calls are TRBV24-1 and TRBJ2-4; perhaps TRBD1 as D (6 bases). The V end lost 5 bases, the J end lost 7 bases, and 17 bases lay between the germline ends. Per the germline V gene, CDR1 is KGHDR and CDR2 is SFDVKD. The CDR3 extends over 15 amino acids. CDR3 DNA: TGTGCCACCAGTGGCGAAGCACAGGGACGCAACATTCAGTACTTC. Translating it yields CATSGEAQGRNIQYF.

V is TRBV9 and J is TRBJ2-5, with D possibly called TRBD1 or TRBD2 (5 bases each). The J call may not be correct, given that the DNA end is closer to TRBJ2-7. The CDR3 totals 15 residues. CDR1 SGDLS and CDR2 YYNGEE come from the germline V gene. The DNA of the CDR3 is TGTGCCAGCAGCCCTCGGGACGCAGTTAAGTACGAGCAGTACTTC. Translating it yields CASSPRDAVKYEQYF.

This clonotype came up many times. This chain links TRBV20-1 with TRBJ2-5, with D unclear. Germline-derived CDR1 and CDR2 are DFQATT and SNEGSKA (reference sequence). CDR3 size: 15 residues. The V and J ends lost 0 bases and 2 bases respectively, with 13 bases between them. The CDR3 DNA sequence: TGCAGTGCTAGAGATAGCCCTAGTATACAAGAGACCCAGTACTTC. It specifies CSARDSPSIQETQYF.

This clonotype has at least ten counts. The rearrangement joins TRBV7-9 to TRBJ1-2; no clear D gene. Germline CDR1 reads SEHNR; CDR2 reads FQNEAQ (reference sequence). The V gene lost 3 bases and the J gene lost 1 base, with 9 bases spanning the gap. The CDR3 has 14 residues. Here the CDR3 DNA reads TGTGCCAGCAGCTTCAATAAGGATAACTATGGCTACACCTTC. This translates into CASSFNKDNYGYTF.

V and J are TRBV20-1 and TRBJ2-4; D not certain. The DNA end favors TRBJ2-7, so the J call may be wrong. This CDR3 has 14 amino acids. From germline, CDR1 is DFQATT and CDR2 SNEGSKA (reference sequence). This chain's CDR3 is CSAPPPTRSYEQYF. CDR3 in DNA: TGCAGTGCTCCTCCTCCGACTCGGAGTTACGAGCAGTACTTC.

As DNA, the CDR3 is TGTGCCAGCAGCTCGTCTAGCGGGAGGGCCTTGGAGCAGTACTTC. Translating gives CASSSSSGRALEQYF. J is TRBJ2-7 and V is TRBV11-2, with 12 bases lining up with TRBD2. Germline V gene data show CDR1 as SGHAT and CDR2 as FQNNGV. The V gene end was trimmed by 4 bases and the J gene end by 7 bases; junction bases not matched to a gene: 8. The CDR3 runs to 15 residues.

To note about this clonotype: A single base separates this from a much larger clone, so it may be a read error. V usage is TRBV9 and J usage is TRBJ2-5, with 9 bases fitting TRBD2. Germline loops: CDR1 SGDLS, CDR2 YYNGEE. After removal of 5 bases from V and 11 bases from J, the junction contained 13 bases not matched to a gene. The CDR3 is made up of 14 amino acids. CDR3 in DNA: TGTGCCAGCAGTTGGACTAGCGCGCCCAATGAGCAGTACTTC. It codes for CASSWTSAPNEQYF.

CDR3 sequence: CASSGSRAGMNTEAFF. CDR3 nucleotides: TGTGCCAGCAGTGGGTCCCGGGCGGGGATGAACACTGAAGCTTTCTTT. The gene calls are TRBV25-1 and TRBJ1-1, with D unclear. The CDR3 loop spans 16 amino acids. V lost 4 bases and J 0 bases, leaving 15 bases between the germline ends. Germline-derived CDR1 and CDR2 are MGHDK and SYGVNS.

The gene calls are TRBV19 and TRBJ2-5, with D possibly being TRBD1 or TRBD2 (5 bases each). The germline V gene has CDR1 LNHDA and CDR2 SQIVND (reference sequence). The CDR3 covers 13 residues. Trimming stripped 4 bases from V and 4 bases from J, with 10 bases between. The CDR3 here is CASSRGWGETQYF. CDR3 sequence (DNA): TGTGCCAGTAGTAGGGGGTGGGGAGAGACCCAGTACTTC. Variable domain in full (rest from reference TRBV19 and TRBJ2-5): DGGITQSPKYLFRKEGQNVTLSCEQNLNHDAMYWYRQDPGQGLRLIYYSQIVNDFQKGDIAEGYSVSREKKESFPLTVTSAQKNPTAFYLCASSRGWGETQYFGPGTRLLVL.

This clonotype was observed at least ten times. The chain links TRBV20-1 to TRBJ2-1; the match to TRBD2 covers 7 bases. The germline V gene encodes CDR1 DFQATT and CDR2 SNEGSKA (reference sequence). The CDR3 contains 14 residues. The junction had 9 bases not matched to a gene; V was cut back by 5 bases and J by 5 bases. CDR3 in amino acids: CSAGEGGFNNEQFF. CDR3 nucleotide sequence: TGCAGTGCTGGGGAGGGAGGCTTTAACAATGAGCAGTTCTTC.

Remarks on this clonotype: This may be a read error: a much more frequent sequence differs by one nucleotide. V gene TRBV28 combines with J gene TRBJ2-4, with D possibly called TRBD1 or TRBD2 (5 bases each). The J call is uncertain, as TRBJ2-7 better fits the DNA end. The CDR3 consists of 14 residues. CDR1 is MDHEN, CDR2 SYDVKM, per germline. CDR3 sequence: CASQEGSLSYEQYF. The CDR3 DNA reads TGTGCCAGTCAAGAGGGGAGCCTCTCCTACGAGCAGTACTTC.

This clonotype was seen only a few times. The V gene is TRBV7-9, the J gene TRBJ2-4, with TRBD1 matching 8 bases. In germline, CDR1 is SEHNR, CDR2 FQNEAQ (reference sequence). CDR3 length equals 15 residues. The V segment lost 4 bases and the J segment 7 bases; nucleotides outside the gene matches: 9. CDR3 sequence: CASSSSSGGGNIQYF. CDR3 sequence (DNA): TGTGCCAGCAGCTCCTCCTCAGGGGGCGGGAACATTCAGTACTTC.

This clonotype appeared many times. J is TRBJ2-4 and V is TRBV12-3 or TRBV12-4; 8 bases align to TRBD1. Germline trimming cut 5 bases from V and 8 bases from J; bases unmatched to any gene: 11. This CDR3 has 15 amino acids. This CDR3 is CASSPTGGRAHIQYF. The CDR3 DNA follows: TGTGCCAGCAGTCCTACAGGGGGTCGGGCCCACATTCAGTACTTC.

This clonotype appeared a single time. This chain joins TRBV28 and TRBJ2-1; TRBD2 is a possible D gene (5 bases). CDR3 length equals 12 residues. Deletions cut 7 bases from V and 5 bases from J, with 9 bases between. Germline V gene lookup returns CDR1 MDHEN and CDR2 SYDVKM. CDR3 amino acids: CASKVANNEQFF. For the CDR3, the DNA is TGTGCCAGCAAGGTAGCGAACAATGAGCAGTTCTTC. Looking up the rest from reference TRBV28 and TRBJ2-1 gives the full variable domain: DVKVTQSSRYLVKRTGEKVFLECVQDMDHENMFWYRQDPGLGLRLIYFSYDVKMKEKGDIPEGYSVSREKKERFSLILESASTNQTSMYLCASKVANNEQFFGPGTRLTVL.

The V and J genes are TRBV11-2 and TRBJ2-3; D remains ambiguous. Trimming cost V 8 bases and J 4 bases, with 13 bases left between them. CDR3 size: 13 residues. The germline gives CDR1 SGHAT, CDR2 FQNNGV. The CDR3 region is CASLYTGADTQYF. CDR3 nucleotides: TGTGCCAGCCTTTACACTGGGGCAGATACGCAGTATTTT.

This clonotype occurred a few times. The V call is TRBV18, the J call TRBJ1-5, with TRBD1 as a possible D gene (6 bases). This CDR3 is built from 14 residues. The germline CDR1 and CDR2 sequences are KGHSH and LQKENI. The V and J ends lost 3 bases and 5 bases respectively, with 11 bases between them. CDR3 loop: CASSPIRGDQPQHF. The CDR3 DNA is TGTGCCAGCTCACCGATCAGGGGCGATCAGCCCCAGCATTTT.

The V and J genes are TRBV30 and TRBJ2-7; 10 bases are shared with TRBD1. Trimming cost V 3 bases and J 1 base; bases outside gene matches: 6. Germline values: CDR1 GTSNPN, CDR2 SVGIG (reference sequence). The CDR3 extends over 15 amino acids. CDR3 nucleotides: TGTGCCTGGAGCAAGGGACAGGGGCTATCCTACGAGCAGTACTTC. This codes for CAWSKGQGLSYEQYF. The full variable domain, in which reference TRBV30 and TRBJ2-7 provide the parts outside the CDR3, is SQTIHQWPATLVQPVGSPLSLECTVEGTSNPNLYWYRQAAGRGLQLLFYSVGIGQISSEVPQNLSASRPQDRQFILSSKKLLLSDSGFYLCAWSKGQGLSYEQYFGPGTRLTVT.

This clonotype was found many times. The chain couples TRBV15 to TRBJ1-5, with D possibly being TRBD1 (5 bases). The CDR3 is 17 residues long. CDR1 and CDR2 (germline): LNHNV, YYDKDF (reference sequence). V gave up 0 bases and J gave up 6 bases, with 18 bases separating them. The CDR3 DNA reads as TGTGCCACCAGCAGAGATCGGGGGACCGATGGGAGTCAGCCCCAGCATTTT. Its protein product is CATSRDRGTDGSQPQHF. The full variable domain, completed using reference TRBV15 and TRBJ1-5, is DAMVIQNPRYQVTQFGKPVTLSCSQTLNHNVMYWYQQKSSQAPKLLFHYYDKDFNNEADTPDNFQSRRPNTSFCFLDIRSPGLGDTAMYLCATSRDRGTDGSQPQHFGDGTRLSIL.

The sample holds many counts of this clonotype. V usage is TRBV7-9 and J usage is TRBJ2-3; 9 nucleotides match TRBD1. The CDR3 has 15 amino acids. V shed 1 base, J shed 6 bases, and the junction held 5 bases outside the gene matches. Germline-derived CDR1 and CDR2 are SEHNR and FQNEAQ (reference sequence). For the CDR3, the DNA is TGTGCCAGCAGCTTAGAGGGACAGGGTTTGGATACGCAGTATTTT. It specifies CASSLEGQGLDTQYF. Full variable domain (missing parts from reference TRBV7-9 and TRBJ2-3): DTGVSQNPRHKITKRGQNVTFRCDPISEHNRLYWYRQTLGQGPEFLTYFQNEAQLEKSRLLSDRFSAERPKGSFSTLEIQRTEQGDSAMYLCASSLEGQGLDTQYFGPGTRLTVL.